The next 18 T cell receptor beta chains were all read from a single sample in a study of T cell responses to AZD1222 COVID-19 vaccine. Clones were sequenced by immunoSEQ multiplex PCR, and TCRdb holds only the in-frame ones, with some missing. This table has about 140,000 clones, around 85% appearing once. Here the sequenced sample was peripheral blood, taken on day 0 of AZD1222 vaccination. The receptors were gathered from an adult in good health.

This chain joins TRBV7-2 and TRBJ1-2, with no clear D. From germline, CDR1 is SGHTA and CDR2 FQGNSA. The V end lost 1 base, the J end lost 6 bases, and 9 bases lay between the germline ends. This CDR3 spans 13 amino acids. The CDR3 here is CASSLGWTNGYTF. CDR3 nucleotide sequence: TGTGCCAGCAGCTTAGGCTGGACCAATGGCTACACCTTC.

The gene calls are TRBV9 and TRBJ1-2, with a possible D match to TRBD1 (6 bases). Trimming shortened V by 4 bases and J by 4 bases, and 14 bases separated the two germline ends. The CDR3 contains 14 residues. Germline assignment: CDR1 SGDLS and CDR2 YYNGEE. The CDR3 region is CASSFDTGTYGYTF. The CDR3 bases are TGTGCCAGCAGCTTCGATACAGGGACCTATGGCTACACCTTC.

The rearrangement uses TRBV7-8 and TRBJ2-7; 9 bases line up with TRBD1. There are 16 residues in the CDR3. Trimming took 5 bases from V and 5 from J; bases not matched to a gene: 13. Germline V lookup: CDR1 SGHVS, CDR2 FQNEAQ. The CDR3 sequence is CASSLTAGQGVHEQYF. The DNA for the CDR3 is TGTGCCAGCAGCCTAACGGCGGGACAGGGTGTCCACGAGCAGTACTTC.

This clone has just one count. This chain connects TRBV29-1 to TRBJ1-3, with TRBD1 as a possible D gene (5 bases). Trimming removed 7 bases at V and 2 bases at J, with 9 bases between. Germline V lookup: CDR1 SQVTM, CDR2 ANQGSEA. The CDR3 runs to 12 residues. In DNA, the CDR3 is TGCAGCGCCCAGGGTACTGGAAACACCATATATTTT. This gives the protein CSAQGTGNTIYF.

The CDR3, as DNA: TGTGCCAGCAGCCCTCTAGGGTCACCCCTCCACTTT. This translates into CASSPLGSPLHF. The chain carries TRBV6-2 or TRBV6-3 and TRBJ1-6; D unclear. Between the trimmed V and J ends, which lost 6 bases and 10 bases, there was a span of 10 bases. This CDR3 contains 12 residues. Germline loops: CDR1 MNHEY, CDR2 SVGEGT.

This clone was detected only a few times. V and J are TRBV27 and TRBJ2-1; 11 bases align to TRBD2. The V gene end was trimmed by 7 bases and the J gene end by 8 bases; junction bases not matched to a gene: 10. CDR1 and CDR2 from the germline V gene are MNHEY and SMNVEV (reference sequence). This CDR3 is built from 15 residues. DNA of the CDR3: TGTGCCAGCACCGTGACTAGCGGGATGGACTATGAGCAGTTCTTC. Its translation is CASTVTSGMDYEQFF.

The rearrangement uses TRBV2 and TRBJ1-6; D unresolved. Germline CDR1 SNHLY, CDR2 FYNNEI. The CDR3 is made up of 14 amino acids. Trimming cost V 11 bases and J 13 bases, with 24 bases left between them. CDR3 DNA: TGTGCCGGCCTGCGGGCAGAGTTTTCGTCCCCCCTCCACTTT. Translated: CAGLRAEFSSPLHF.

This chain joins TRBV7-9 and TRBJ1-3; tentative D call: TRBD1 (5 bases). Germline V gene lookup returns CDR1 SEHNR and CDR2 FQNEAQ (reference sequence). Trimming removed 5 bases at V and 3 bases at J, with 14 bases between. The CDR3 is 15 amino acids. The CDR3 bases are TGTGCCAGCAGCCGTCAGGGACTAGATGGAAACACCATATATTTT. It is translated as CASSRQGLDGNTIYF.

The chain uses TRBV9 and TRBJ1-4; D uncertain. The germline CDR1 and CDR2 sequences are SGDLS and YYNGEE. The V gene lost 0 bases and the J gene lost 1 base, with 7 bases spanning the gap. CDR3 length equals 15 residues. The CDR3 protein is CASSVDGGTNEKLFF. CDR3 nucleotide sequence: TGTGCCAGCAGCGTAGACGGAGGAACTAATGAAAAACTGTTTTTT.

The chain links TRBV29-1 to TRBJ2-3; maybe TRBD2 (6 bases). This CDR3 is built from 14 residues. V gave up 8 bases and J gave up 0 bases, with 15 bases separating them. The germline gives CDR1 SQVTM, CDR2 ANQGSEA. DNA for the CDR3: TGCAGCTTCCGGGAGTTCGCCAGCACAGATACGCAGTATTTT. As protein: CSFREFASTDTQYF.

The J gene is TRBJ1-1, the V gene TRBV7-9, with D maybe TRBD1 (5 bases). The CDR3 sequence is 14 residues long. Trimming cost V 4 bases and J 3 bases, with 12 bases left between them. Germline lookup yields CDR1 SEHNR and CDR2 FQNEAQ (reference sequence). CDR3 in amino acids: CASSSQGLYTEAFF. DNA of the CDR3: TGTGCCAGCAGCTCTCAGGGCCTCTACACTGAAGCTTTCTTT.

J is TRBJ1-1 and V is TRBV5-1; 7 nucleotides agree with TRBD1. The V and J ends lost 4 bases and 1 base, in that order; junction bases with no gene match: 4. Germline assignment: CDR1 SGHRS and CDR2 YFSETQ. The CDR3 runs 14 residues. The DNA of the CDR3 is TGCGCCAGCAGCCCAGGGGGGACGAACACTGAAGCTTTCTTT. Its translation: CASSPGGTNTEAFF.

The rearrangement links TRBV5-1 to TRBJ1-2; 7 bases agree with TRBD1. Trimming removed 5 bases from V and 4 bases from J; junction bases left unmatched: 14. This CDR3 region has 16 residues. Germline V gives CDR1 SGHRS, CDR2 YFSETQ. The CDR3 is CASRLDSRGTFYGYTF. CDR3 sequence (DNA): TGCGCCAGCAGGCTCGACAGCAGGGGGACATTCTATGGCTACACCTTC.

This clone has more than one count but fewer than ten. The J gene is TRBJ2-4, the V gene TRBV6-5; no reliable D call. V gave up 5 bases and J gave up 4 bases, with 9 bases separating them. Germline V gives CDR1 MNHEY, CDR2 SVGAGI. The length of the CDR3 is 13 residues. The CDR3 DNA follows: TGTGCCAGCAGTAGACAAGGGAAAAACATTCAGTACTTC. This gives the protein CASSRQGKNIQYF.

This chain links TRBV6-5 with TRBJ2-7, with D maybe TRBD2 (5 bases). This CDR3 has 11 amino acids. The germline CDR1 and CDR2 sequences are MNHEY and SVGAGI. The V and J ends lost 11 bases and 5 bases respectively, with 13 bases between them. Written as DNA, the CDR3 is TGTGCCGGTCCTCCCGGGGACGAGCAGTACTTC. Protein sequence: CAGPPGDEQYF.

This chain joins TRBV19 and TRBJ1-2, with a tentative D call TRBD1 (6 bases). Trimming removed 3 bases from V and 0 bases from J, with 11 bases in between. The CDR3 has 15 residues. CDR1 is LNHDA, CDR2 SQIVND, per germline (reference sequence). CDR3 nucleotide sequence: TGTGCCAGTAGTATTGGGGGCGCTACTAACTATGGCTACACCTTC. It encodes CASSIGGATNYGYTF.

The genes are TRBV5-5 and TRBJ2-1; D is possibly TRBD1 (6 bases). The CDR3 runs 15 residues. The ends were cut back, 6 bases at V and 4 bases at J, with 17 bases in the middle. Germline values: CDR1 SGHKS, CDR2 YYEKEE (reference sequence). This CDR3 reads CASTPGRDNYNEQFF. CDR3 nucleotide sequence: TGTGCCAGCACCCCGGGTCGGGACAATTACAATGAGCAGTTCTTC. Full variable domain (rest looked up from reference TRBV5-5 and TRBJ2-1): DAGVTQSPTHLIKTRGQQVTLRCSPISGHKSVSWYQQVLGQGPQFIFQYYEKEERGRGNFPDRFSARQFPNYSSELNVNALLLGDSALYLCASTPGRDNYNEQFFGPGTRLTVL.

CDR3 sequence (DNA): TGTGCCACCAGCAGAGATCTAAGGCTTCTTGCCGGAAACACCATATATTTT. Protein sequence: CATSRDLRLLAGNTIYF. The rearrangement joins TRBV15 to TRBJ1-3; no definite D call. The germline gives CDR1 LNHNV, CDR2 YYDKDF (reference sequence). Trimming took 0 bases from V and 4 from J, leaving 16 bases between them. This CDR3 is built from 17 residues.